The sequence of this TCR beta chain was determined in a study of blood T cell repertoires in COVID-19. Original analysis: Counts of nucleated cells, estimated from reference gene primer amplification, were obtained. Libraries were prepared by immunoSEQ multiplex PCR; TCRdb keeps only in-frame clonotypes and omits some of them. The DNA was the basis for D and trimming; V, J and clone size are from that table. The sample comprises about 300,000 clones, nearly 90% of which are singletons, and 3.5% to 5% rests with the top ten. Individuals aged about 18 to 95 years were recruited from 24 US areas. The CDR3 spans 15 residues. Losses at the gene ends were 5 bases for V and 8 bases for J; bases not matched to a gene: 6. In germline, CDR1 is SGHTA, CDR2 FQGNSA.

The clonotype comes from a young woman with acute COVID-19. The gene calls are TRBV7-2 and TRBJ1-6, with TRBD1 identical over 10 bases. The specimen was PBMCs or T cells enriched from blood (not recorded which). CDR3 protein: CASSQTGTGDSPLHF. The CDR3 coding sequence is TGTGCCAGCAGCCAAACCGGGACAGGGGATTCACCCCTCCACTTT. Supplemented by reference TRBV7-2 and TRBJ1-6, the full variable domain reads GAGVSQSPSNKVTEKGKDVELRCDPISGHTALYWYRQSLGQGLEFLIYFQGNSAPDKSGLPSDRFSAERTGGSVSTLTIQRTQQEDSAVYLCASSQTGTGDSPLHFGNGTRLTVT.